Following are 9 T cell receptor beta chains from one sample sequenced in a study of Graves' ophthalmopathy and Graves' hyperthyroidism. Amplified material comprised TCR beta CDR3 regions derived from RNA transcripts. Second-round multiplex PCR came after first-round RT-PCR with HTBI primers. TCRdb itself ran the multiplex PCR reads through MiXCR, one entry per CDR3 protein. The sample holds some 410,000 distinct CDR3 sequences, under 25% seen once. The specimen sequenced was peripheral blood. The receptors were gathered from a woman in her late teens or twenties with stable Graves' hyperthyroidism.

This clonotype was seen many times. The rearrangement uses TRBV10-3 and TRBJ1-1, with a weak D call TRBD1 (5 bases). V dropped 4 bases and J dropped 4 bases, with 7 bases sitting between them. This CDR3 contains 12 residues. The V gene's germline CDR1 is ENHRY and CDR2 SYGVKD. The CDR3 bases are TGTGCCATCAGTGGGGGGGGCACTGAAGCTTTCTTT. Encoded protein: CAISGGGTEAFF.

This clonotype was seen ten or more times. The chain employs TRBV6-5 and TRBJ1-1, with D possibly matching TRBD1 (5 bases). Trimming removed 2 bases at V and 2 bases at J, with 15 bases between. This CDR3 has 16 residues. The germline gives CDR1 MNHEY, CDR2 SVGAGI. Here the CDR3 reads CASSYISGPGNTEAFF. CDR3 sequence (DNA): TGTGCCAGCAGTTACATATCGGGACCGGGAAACACTGAAGCTTTCTTT.

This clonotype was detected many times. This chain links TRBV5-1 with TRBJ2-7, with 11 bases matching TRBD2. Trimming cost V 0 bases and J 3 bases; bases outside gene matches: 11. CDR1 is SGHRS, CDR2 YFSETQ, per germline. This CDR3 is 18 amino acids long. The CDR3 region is CASSLGGLAGQSDYEQYF. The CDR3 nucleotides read TGCGCCAGCAGCTTGGGCGGACTAGCGGGTCAATCAGACTACGAGCAGTACTTC.

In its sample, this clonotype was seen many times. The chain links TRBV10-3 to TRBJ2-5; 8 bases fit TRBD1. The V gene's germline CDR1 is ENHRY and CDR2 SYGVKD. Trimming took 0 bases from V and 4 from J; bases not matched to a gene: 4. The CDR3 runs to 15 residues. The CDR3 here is CAISESADRVETQYF. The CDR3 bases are TGTGCCATCAGTGAGTCCGCGGACAGGGTAGAGACCCAGTACTTC.

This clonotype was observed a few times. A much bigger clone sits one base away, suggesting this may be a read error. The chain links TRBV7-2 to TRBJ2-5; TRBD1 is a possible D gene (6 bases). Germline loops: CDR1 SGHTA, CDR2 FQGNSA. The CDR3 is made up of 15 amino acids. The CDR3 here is CASSLRSGRGQTKYF. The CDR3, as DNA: TGTGCCAGCAGCTTGAGGTCAGGGAGAGGACAGACCAAGTACTTC.

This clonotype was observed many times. The CDR3 loop is CASSEVLQGAQPQHF. Here the CDR3 DNA reads TGTGCCAGCAGTGAAGTACTACAGGGGGCTCAGCCCCAGCATTTT. V usage is TRBV2 and J usage is TRBJ1-5; 9 nucleotides line up with TRBD1. The CDR3 runs 15 residues. The germline gives CDR1 SNHLY, CDR2 FYNNEI. The ends lost 1 base at V and 6 bases at J; junction bases unmatched: 4.

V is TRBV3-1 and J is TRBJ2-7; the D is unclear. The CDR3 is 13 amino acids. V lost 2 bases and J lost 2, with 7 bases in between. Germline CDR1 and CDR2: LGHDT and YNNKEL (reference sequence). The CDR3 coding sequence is TGTGCCAGCAGCCAAATTGGCACCTACGAGCAGTACTTC. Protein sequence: CASSQIGTYEQYF.

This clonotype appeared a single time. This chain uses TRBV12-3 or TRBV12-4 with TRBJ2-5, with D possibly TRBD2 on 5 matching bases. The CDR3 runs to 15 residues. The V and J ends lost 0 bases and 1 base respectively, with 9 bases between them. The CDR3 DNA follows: TGTGCCAGCAGTTTAGCGCTAGGACTCCAAGAGACCCAGTACTTC. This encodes CASSLALGLQETQYF.

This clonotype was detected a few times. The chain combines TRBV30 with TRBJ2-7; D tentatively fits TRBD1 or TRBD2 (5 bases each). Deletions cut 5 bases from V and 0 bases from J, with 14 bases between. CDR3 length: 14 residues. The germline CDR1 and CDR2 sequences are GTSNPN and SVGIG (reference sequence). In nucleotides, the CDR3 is TGTGCCTGGGAAAGGGACGGCCTCTCCTACGAGCAGTACTTC. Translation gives CAWERDGLSYEQYF.